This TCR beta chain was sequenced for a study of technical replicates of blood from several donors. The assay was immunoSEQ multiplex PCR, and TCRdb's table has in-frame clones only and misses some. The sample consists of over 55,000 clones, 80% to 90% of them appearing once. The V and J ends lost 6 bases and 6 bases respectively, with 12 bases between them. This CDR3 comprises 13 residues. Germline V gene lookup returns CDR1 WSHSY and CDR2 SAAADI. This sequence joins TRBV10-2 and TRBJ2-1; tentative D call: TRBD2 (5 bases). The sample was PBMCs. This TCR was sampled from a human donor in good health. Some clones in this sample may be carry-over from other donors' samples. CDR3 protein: CASRTISGNEQFF. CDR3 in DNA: TGCGCCAGCAGGACTATATCCGGCAATGAGCAGTTCTTC.